This TCR beta chain was recovered during a study of identifying expanded T cells in peripheral blood. Study observations and caveats: Approximately two-week clone count variance significantly increased as total template count grew. Differentially abundant clones: approximately 1.3 between replicates, around 17 at roughly 13 days, around 19 at four.

This clone was seen a single time. The antigen is not known. The assay was immunoSEQ multiplex PCR, and TCRdb's table has in-frame clones only and misses some. The sample contains approximately 90,000 clones, about nine tenths of which appear only once. Healthy donors had no documented immune events, such as infections, while sampled. CDR1 and CDR2 from the germline V gene are SGHTA and FQGNSA. V gave up 1 base and J gave up 4 bases, with 7 bases separating them. The CDR3 runs 13 residues. Sequenced: blood. The sequence was obtained from a person between 18 and 70 years old in good health. The V call is TRBV7-2, the J call TRBJ2-5; D call uncertain. CDR3 sequence: CASSLVVGETQYF. DNA of the CDR3: TGTGCCAGCAGCTTAGTGGTTGGAGAGACCCAGTACTTC. The full variable domain, in which reference TRBV7-2 and TRBJ2-5 provide the parts outside the CDR3, is GAGVSQSPSNKVTEKGKDVELRCDPISGHTALYWYRQSLGQGLEFLIYFQGNSAPDKSGLPSDRFSAERTGGSVSTLTIQRTQQEDSAVYLCASSLVVGETQYFGPGTRLLVL.